This section outlines one TCR beta chain sequence together with its context. What it binds is not known. This record comes from a study of Graves' ophthalmopathy and Graves' hyperthyroidism. Broader study findings: Blood also contained most of the expanded thyroid clonotypes above 0.001 frequency.

Amplifying from RNA transcripts, the study obtained TCR beta CDR3 regions. The library came from an HTBI-primed first-round RT-PCR and a second-round multiplex PCR. TCRdb ran MiXCR on the multiplex PCR reads and lists one entry per CDR3 protein. Among around 600,000 distinct CDR3 sequences listed, more than 40% were seen once. Having ophthalmopathy, the donors showed moderate-to-severe activity, CAS ≥3 and NOSPECS ≥4, with disease lasting under 3 months. Trimming removed 5 bases from V and 5 bases from J; junction bases left unmatched: 4. Looked up from germline, CDR1 is SEHNR and CDR2 is FQNEAQ (reference sequence). This CDR3 spans 13 amino acids.

This chain joins TRBV7-9 and TRBJ2-5; 8 nucleotides line up with TRBD1. The material sequenced was peripheral blood. The origin of this receptor is an adult man with Graves' ophthalmopathy. The CDR3 DNA sequence: TGTGCCAGCAGCGATGGACAGGGTGAGACCCAGTACTTC. Translated: CASSDGQGETQYF.